The 11 T cell receptor beta chains in this list originate from one sample, sequenced in a study of beta chain features in type 1 diabetes. cDNA synthesis used the whole RNA isolate, giving expressed TCRB sequences. Method: immunoSEQ multiplex PCR; TCRdb's copy keeps in-frame clones and lacks some. Here the sample spans roughly 260,000 clones, roughly 21% being singletons. Overall study findings and caveats: Type 1 diabetes patients had moderately but significantly shorter TCRB CDR3s in all four CD4+ subsets.

No antigen has been assigned to these receptors. Sequences were obtained from naive CD4+ T cells from blood. The receptors come from a woman in her forties with type 1 diabetes.

This clone was found a few times. The chain has TRBV9 and TRBJ1-1; 7 bases are a match to TRBD1. CDR3 length: 14 amino acids. Per the germline V gene, CDR1 is SGDLS and CDR2 is YYNGEE. V trimming: 0 bases; J trimming: 10 bases; junction bases outside the gene matches: 9. The CDR3 protein is CASSVDGTEGRAFF. The CDR3 nucleotides are TGTGCCAGCAGCGTAGATGGGACAGAAGGTAGAGCTTTCTTT.

This clone occurred a few times. J is TRBJ2-7 and V is TRBV7-9; 9 bases line up with TRBD2. J gave up 2 bases and V 1 base, and 6 bases lay outside the gene matches. CDR1 and CDR2 from the germline V gene are SEHNR and FQNEAQ (reference sequence). The CDR3 consists of 16 residues. CDR3 sequence (DNA): TGTGCCAGCAGCTTAGGTCCGCTAGCGGGGACCTACGAGCAGTACTTC. Amino acids: CASSLGPLAGTYEQYF.

J is TRBJ1-5 and V is TRBV25-1; D gene ambiguous. This CDR3 contains 16 residues. The V end was cut by 3 bases, the J end by 1 base, with 13 bases between. CDR1 and CDR2 from the germline V gene are MGHDK and SYGVNS. CDR3 DNA sequence: TGTGCCAGCAGTGACTCCGGACTGTCAAGCAATCAGCCCCAGCATTTT. The encoded protein is CASSDSGLSSNQPQHF.

The J gene is TRBJ1-5, the V gene TRBV9; no definite D call. Germline CDR1 reads SGDLS; CDR2 reads YYNGEE. V shed 0 bases and J shed 0 bases, with 7 bases lying between them. The length of the CDR3 is 15 residues. The CDR3 here is CASSVGKHSNQPQHF. The CDR3, as DNA: TGTGCCAGCAGCGTAGGAAAACATAGCAATCAGCCCCAGCATTTT.

Only a few counts were recorded for this clone. The V call is TRBV9, the J call TRBJ2-7; D may be TRBD2 (6 bases). Trimming left V 0 bases short and J 5 bases short, with 12 bases between. This CDR3 is 14 amino acids long. CDR1 is SGDLS, CDR2 YYNGEE, per germline. CDR3 region: CASSVVAEAHEQYF. The CDR3 DNA follows: TGTGCCAGCAGCGTAGTAGCGGAGGCCCACGAGCAGTACTTC.

The chain couples TRBV6-6 to TRBJ1-4, with 7 nucleotides matching TRBD1. Trimming cost V 5 bases and J 5 bases; bases outside gene matches: 5. CDR1 is MNHNY, CDR2 SVGAGI, per germline (reference sequence). This CDR3 region has 14 residues. Written as DNA, the CDR3 is TGTGCCAGCAGTCAGGGACAGAGGAATGAAAAACTGTTTTTT. Protein sequence: CASSQGQRNEKLFF.

The chain has TRBV7-9 and TRBJ2-7; D might be TRBD2 (6 bases). Trimming shortened V by 1 base and J by 4 bases, and 14 bases separated the two germline ends. Germline V gene lookup returns CDR1 SEHNR and CDR2 FQNEAQ (reference sequence). CDR3 length: 15 residues. The CDR3 DNA sequence: TGTGCCAGCAGCTTAGGCGGCGTCCGGGGGTACGAGCAGTACTTC. Translation: CASSLGGVRGYEQYF. The full variable domain, rest sourced from reference TRBV7-9 and TRBJ2-7, is DTGVSQNPRHKITKRGQNVTFRCDPISEHNRLYWYRQTLGQGPEFLTYFQNEAQLEKSRLLSDRFSAERPKGSFSTLEIQRTEQGDSAMYLCASSLGGVRGYEQYFGPGTRLTVT.

A few counts support this clone. The rearrangement links TRBV5-1 to TRBJ2-7, with 8 bases that match TRBD1. The V and J ends lost 4 bases and 4 bases, in that order; junction bases with no gene match: 4. CDR3 length: 13 amino acids. Looked up from germline, CDR1 is SGHRS and CDR2 is YFSETQ. CDR3 residues: CASSTQGAYEQYF. DNA for the CDR3: TGCGCCAGCAGCACTCAGGGGGCTTACGAGCAGTACTTC.

This clone has just a few counts. The J gene is TRBJ2-1, the V gene TRBV25-1; weak D call: TRBD2 (6 bases). In germline, CDR1 is MGHDK, CDR2 SYGVNS. CDR3 size: 15 residues. The V and J ends lost 2 bases and 4 bases respectively, with 12 bases between them. The CDR3 DNA sequence: TGTGCCAGCAGTGAACACGGGAGCGGATACAATGAGCAGTTCTTC. Its protein is CASSEHGSGYNEQFF.

The chain recombines TRBV4-1 with TRBJ1-4; D not certain. The CDR3 covers 12 residues. V shed 11 bases and J shed 7 bases, with 14 bases lying between them. Germline assignment: CDR1 MGHRA and CDR2 YSYEKL. CDR3 amino acids: CALDGRSEKLFF. The CDR3 coding sequence is TGCGCCTTAGACGGGAGGAGTGAAAAACTGTTTTTT.

J is TRBJ2-7 and V is TRBV7-2, with 7 positions matching TRBD2. CDR1 and CDR2 from the germline V gene are SGHTA and FQGNSA. The trim removed 5 bases at V and 3 bases at J, leaving 10 bases unmatched. The CDR3 is made up of 15 amino acids. This CDR3 reads CASSPQAGIGYEQYF. CDR3 sequence (DNA): TGTGCCAGCAGCCCCCAAGCGGGGATTGGCTACGAGCAGTACTTC.